This is a list of T cell receptor beta chains from one sample in a study of shared clonotypes between healthy human individuals. Assay: immunoSEQ multiplex PCR; the TCRdb copy retains only in-frame clones and omits some. Of some 2.1 million clones listed, 85% to 95% are singletons. What was sequenced was naive CD4+ T cells sorted from blood. Receptor source: a man in his late teens or twenties in good health. Both conserved end residues are part of each CDR3. The D gene is left open where the match is weak. The size entry is marked missing in some rows and otherwise reads once, few, many or a size class.

>TRBV9|NA|TRBJ1-1|NA
CASSATERTGAFF
TGTGCCAGCAGCGCAACGGAGAGGACTGGAGCTTTCTTT
>TRBV5-6|NA|TRBJ2-3|NA
CASSRDARTSTDTQYF
TGTGCCAGCAGCAGGGACGCACGGACTAGCACAGATACGCAGTATTTT
>TRBV18|NA|TRBJ2-5|NA
CASSPVLSQETQYF
TGTGCCAGCTCACCAGTTCTCAGCCAAGAGACCCAGTACTTC
>TRBV2|NA|TRBJ2-7|NA
CASTRESYEQYF
TGTGCCAGCACCAGGGAGTCCTACGAGCAGTACTTC
>TRBV7-9|NA|TRBJ2-3|NA
CASSPDQSDTQYF
TGTGCCAGCAGCCCAGACCAGTCGGATACGCAGTATTTT
>TRBV18|once|TRBJ1-2|TRBD1
CASSPPTGGSNGYTF
TGTGCCAGCTCACCCCCGACAGGGGGCTCGAATGGCTACACCTTC
>TRBV4-1|NA|TRBJ1-2|NA
CASSQGAGLYGYTF
TGCGCCAGCAGCCAGGGGGCAGGGCTCTATGGCTACACCTTC
>TRBV25-1|NA|TRBJ1-1|NA
CASSERRSSLGSPEAFF
TGTGCCAGCAGTGAACGCCGGTCCAGCCTCGGGAGCCCTGAAGCTTTCTTT
>TRBV5-6|NA|TRBJ2-1|NA
CASSLEFGVNEQFF
TGTGCCAGCAGCTTGGAATTCGGAGTGAATGAGCAGTTCTTC
>TRBV5-4|NA|TRBJ2-2|NA
CASSLAAGYAGELFF
TGTGCCAGCAGCTTGGCGGCAGGGTACGCCGGGGAGCTGTTTTTT
>TRBV6-5|NA|TRBJ2-7|TRBD2
CASSSAGPSYEQYF
TGTGCCAGCAGTTCAGCGGGGCCGTCCTACGAGCAGTACTTC
>TRBV2|NA|TRBJ2-2|NA
CASSVRENTGELFF
TGTGCCAGCAGTGTGCGAGAGAACACCGGGGAGCTGTTTTTT
>TRBV5-1|once|TRBJ2-3|NA
CASSKGQTVGGTDTQYF
TGCGCCAGCAGTAAGGGGCAGACAGTGGGTGGCACAGATACGCAGTATTTT
>TRBV2|NA|TRBJ2-2|TRBD1
CASSGAGQGMRELFF
TGTGCCAGCAGTGGGGCCGGACAGGGGATGCGGGAGCTGTTTTTT
>TRBV27|NA|TRBJ2-5|NA
CASSLDIEETQYF
TGTGCCAGCAGTTTAGATATAGAAGAGACCCAGTACTTC
>TRBV7-9|NA|TRBJ1-1|NA
CASAEAAEAFF
TGTGCCAGCGCCGAGGCAGCTGAAGCTTTCTTT
>TRBV18|NA|TRBJ2-5|NA
CASSPPGRAQETQYF
TGTGCCAGCTCACCTCCGGGCAGGGCACAAGAGACCCAGTACTTC
>TRBV5-1|once|TRBJ2-1|TRBD2
CASSLLSGRTEQFF
TGCGCCAGCAGCTTGCTAAGCGGGAGAACGGAGCAGTTCTTC
>TRBV27|NA|TRBJ2-3|NA
CASSFLGGSTDTQYF
TGTGCCAGCAGTTTTCTTGGTGGTAGCACAGATACGCAGTATTTT
>TRBV19|NA|TRBJ2-6|TRBD2
CASSRTGFMAGGAGANVLTF
TGTGCCAGTAGTCGAACTGGGTTTATGGCGGGAGGGGCTGGGGCCAACGTCCTGACTTTC